This T cell receptor (beta chain) was documented in a study of regulatory T cells in long-lasting Graves disease. Researchers made TCR beta libraries by using iRepertoire HTBI primers and running Arm-PCR on CDR3 regions. TCRdb recomputed calls from the multiplex PCR reads with MiXCR, one row per CDR3 protein. Among 550,000 to 650,000 distinct CDR3 sequences listed, roughly 16% were seen once. Sample time point: newly diagnosed GD, antithyroid drugs for less than 3 months. Isolated PBMC RNA provided the starting material for the TCR library. Germline values: CDR1 SGHRS, CDR2 YFSETQ. The CDR3 spans 18 residues. V shed 3 bases and J shed 5 bases, with 23 bases lying between them. The sample was also linked to a second study, of T cells in Graves' hyperthyroidism and ophthalmopathy.

Sequencing was performed on peripheral blood mononuclear cells (PBMCs), taken at new diagnosis, from a patient treated with antithyroid drugs. This clonotype was obtained from a man between 18 and 29 years old with Graves disease. The chain uses TRBV5-1 and TRBJ1-4, with no clear D. The CDR3 sequence is CASSSRTGWRGLNEKLFF. The CDR3 DNA follows: TGCGCCAGCAGCTCTCGAACGGGGTGGAGAGGATTAAATGAAAAACTGTTTTTT. The full variable domain, completed using reference TRBV5-1 and TRBJ1-4, is KAGVTQTPRYLIKTRGQQVTLSCSPISGHRSVSWYQQTPGQGLQFLFEYFSETQRNKGNFPGRFSGRQFSNSRSEMNVSTLELGDSALYLCASSSRTGWRGLNEKLFFGSGTQLSVL.